This T cell receptor beta chain was recovered during a study of blood T cell repertoires in COVID-19 (dated by TCRdb to 2018 to 2021). Regarding the research as a whole: Samples from collaborators originated in the United States, Italy and Spain and spanned both the acute and convalescent phases of COVID-19. The repertoires were released in a freely available public database intended as a resource for research on the immune response to SARS-CoV-2. HLA class I and class II types, where available, came from metadata supplied by the sample provider rather than from assay-based typing. The prospective study material was composed of cDNA or gDNA derived from T cells, B-cell-depleted T cells, or PBMCs. Samples were obtained from the ongoing ImmuneRACE study (first 160 participants) and from 950 to 1,500 subjects provided by 6 global collaborators. Sample metadata almost always included a de-identified subject ID, COVID-19 status, age in years and sex. Deeply sampled blood TCRbeta repertoires from subjects exposed to, actively infected with, or recovered from COVID-19 were included in the dataset.

Regarding this clone: Its recognized antigen is unknown. One base away there is no much larger clone; base qualities are not given.

General findings and caveats noted by the study authors: The quantity of clinical and demographic metadata differed by source and by participant and was supplied without curation.

As encoded in the germline V gene (reference sequence), CDR1 is SEHNR while CDR2 is FQNEAQ. Ends trimmed: V by 1 base, J by 9 bases; bases unmatched to a gene: 6. Inclusive of the bounding cysteine and phenylalanine, the CDR3 is 15 residues long. The retained sequence is limited to the CDR3, 45 bases, with the frame set at the first base. TCRbeta CDR3 regions were amplified from genomic DNA using the immunoSEQ Assay, a bias-controlled multiplex PCR. Concerning the study's data processing: Nucleated cell counts per sample were estimated from amplification of reference gene primers within the assay. To quantify the absolute abundance of each unique TCRbeta CDR3 rearrangement, sequence reads were collapsed and filtered. Productive Simpson clonality was computed per sample as the square root of Simpson's diversity index over productive rearrangements. The source is immuneACCESS, and TCRdb retained only in-frame sequences with V and J called. Part of the clones is not carried over; for the studies checked, unresolved V genes explain less than half of this, and the remainder is unexplained. From that table come the V and J calls and clone size; the DNA was used to work out D and trimming. For this sample the table gives roughly 100,000 clones, of which approximately 84% were detected only once. Jointly, the top ten make up about an eighth of the sample.

Whole blood was collected in K2EDTA tubes by collaborating institutions according to the institutions' own protocols. For TCRbeta analysis, collaborator samples were shipped as frozen whole blood, as isolated PBMCs, or as DNA extracted from either sample type. The chain was built from TRBV7-9 and TRBJ2-4, with 10 bases in between that match TRBD2. This clonotype was sampled from a human donor in a cohort sampled during active or convalescent COVID-19. Sequenced: peripheral blood. The DNA sequence follows: TGTGCCAGCAGCTTAGTAGCGGGGGGCGAGGGCATTCAGTACTTC. It translates as CASSLVAGGEGIQYF.